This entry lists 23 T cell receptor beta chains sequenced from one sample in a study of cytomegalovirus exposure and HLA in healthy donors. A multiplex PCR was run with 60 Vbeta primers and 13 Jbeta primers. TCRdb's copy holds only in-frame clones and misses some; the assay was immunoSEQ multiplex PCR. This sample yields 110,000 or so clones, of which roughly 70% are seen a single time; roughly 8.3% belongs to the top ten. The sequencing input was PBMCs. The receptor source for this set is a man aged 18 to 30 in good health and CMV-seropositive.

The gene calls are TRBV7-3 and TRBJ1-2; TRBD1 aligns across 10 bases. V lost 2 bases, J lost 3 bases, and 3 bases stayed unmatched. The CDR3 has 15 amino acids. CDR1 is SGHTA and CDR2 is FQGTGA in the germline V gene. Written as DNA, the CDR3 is TGTGCCAGCAGCTTACGACAGGGGGCGGACTATGGCTACACCTTC. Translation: CASSLRQGADYGYTF. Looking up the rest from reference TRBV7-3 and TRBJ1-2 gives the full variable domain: GAGVSQTPSNKVTEKGKYVELRCDPISGHTALYWYRQSLGQGPEFLIYFQGTGAADDSGLPNDRFFAVRPEGSVSTLKIQRTERGDSAVYLCASSLRQGADYGYTFGSGTRLTVV.

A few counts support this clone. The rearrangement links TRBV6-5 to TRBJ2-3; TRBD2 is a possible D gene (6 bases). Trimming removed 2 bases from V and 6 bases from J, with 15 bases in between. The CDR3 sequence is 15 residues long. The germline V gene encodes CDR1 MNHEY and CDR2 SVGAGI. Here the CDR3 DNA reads TGTGCCAGCAGTTACGGGCCGGGCCGGGGGGATACGCAGTATTTT. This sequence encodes CASSYGPGRGDTQYF.

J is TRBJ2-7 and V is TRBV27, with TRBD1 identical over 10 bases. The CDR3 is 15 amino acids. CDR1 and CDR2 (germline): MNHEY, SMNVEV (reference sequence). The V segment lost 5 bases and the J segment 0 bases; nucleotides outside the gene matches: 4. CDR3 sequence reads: CASSTDRGPSYEQYF. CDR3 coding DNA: TGTGCCAGCAGTACCGACAGGGGGCCCTCCTACGAGCAGTACTTC.

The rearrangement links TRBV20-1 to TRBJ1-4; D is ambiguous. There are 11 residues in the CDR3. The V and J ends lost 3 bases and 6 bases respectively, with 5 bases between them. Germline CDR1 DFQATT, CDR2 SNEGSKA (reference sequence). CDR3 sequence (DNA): TGCAGTGCTAGTGGGCATGAAAAACTGTTTTTT. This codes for CSASGHEKLFF.

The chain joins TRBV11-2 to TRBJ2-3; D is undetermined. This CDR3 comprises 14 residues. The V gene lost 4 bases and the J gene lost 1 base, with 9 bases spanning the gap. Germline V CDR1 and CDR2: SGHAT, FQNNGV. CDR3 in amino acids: CASSSPSGTDTQYF. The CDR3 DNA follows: TGTGCCAGCAGCTCTCCTTCGGGCACAGATACGCAGTATTTT.

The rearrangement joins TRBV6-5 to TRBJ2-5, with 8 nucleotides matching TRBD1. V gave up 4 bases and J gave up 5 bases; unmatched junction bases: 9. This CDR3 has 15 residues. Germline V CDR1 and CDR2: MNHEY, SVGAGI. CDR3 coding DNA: TGTGCCAGCAGTTCGACCAGGGGGCATCAGGAGACCCAGTACTTC. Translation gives CASSSTRGHQETQYF.

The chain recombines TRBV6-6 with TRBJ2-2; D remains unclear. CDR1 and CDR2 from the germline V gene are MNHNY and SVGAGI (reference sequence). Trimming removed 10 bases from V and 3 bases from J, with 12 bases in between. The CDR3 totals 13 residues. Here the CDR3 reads CATIAGYTGELFF. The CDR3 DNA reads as TGTGCCACCATTGCTGGCTACACCGGGGAGCTGTTTTTT.

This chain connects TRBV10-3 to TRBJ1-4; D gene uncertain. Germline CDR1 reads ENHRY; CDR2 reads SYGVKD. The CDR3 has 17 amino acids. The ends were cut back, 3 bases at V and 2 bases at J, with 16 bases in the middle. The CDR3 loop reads CAISDPGRRRTNEKLFF. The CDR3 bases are TGTGCCATCAGTGATCCGGGCCGTCGGAGGACTAATGAAAAACTGTTTTTT.

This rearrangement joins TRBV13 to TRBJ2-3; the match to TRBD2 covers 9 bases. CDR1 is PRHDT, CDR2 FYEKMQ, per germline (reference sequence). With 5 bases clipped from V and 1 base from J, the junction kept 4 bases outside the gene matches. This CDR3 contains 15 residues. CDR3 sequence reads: CASSRRGGGTDTQYF. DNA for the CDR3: TGTGCCAGCAGCAGGCGGGGGGGCGGCACAGATACGCAGTATTTT.

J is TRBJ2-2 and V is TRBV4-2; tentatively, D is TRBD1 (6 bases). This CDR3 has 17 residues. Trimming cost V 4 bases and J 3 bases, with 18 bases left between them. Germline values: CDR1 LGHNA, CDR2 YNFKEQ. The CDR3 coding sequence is TGTGCCAGCAGCCCCCCCCGACAGGCGGGTTACACCGGGGAGCTGTTTTTT. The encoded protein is CASSPPRQAGYTGELFF.

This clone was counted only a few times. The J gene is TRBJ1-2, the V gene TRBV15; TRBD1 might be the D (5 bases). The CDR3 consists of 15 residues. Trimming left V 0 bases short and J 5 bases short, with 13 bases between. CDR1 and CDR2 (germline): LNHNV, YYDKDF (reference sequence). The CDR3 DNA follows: TGTGCCACCAGCAGAGATGACGACAGTTTTTATGGCTACACCTTC. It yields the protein CATSRDDDSFYGYTF.

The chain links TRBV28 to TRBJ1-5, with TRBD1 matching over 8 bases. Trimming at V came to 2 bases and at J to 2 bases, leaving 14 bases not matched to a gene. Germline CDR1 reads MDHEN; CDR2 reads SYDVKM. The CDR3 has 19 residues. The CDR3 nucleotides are TGTGCCAGCAGTTTAGGGGGGGTAGGACAGGGTATGGGCAATCAGCCCCAGCATTTT. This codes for CASSLGGVGQGMGNQPQHF.

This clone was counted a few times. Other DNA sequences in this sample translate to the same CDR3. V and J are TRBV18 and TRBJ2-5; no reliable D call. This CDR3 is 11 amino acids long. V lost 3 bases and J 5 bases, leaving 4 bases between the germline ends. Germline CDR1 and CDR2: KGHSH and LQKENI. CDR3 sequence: CASSPSETQYF. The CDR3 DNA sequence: TGTGCCAGCTCACCTTCTGAGACCCAGTACTTC.

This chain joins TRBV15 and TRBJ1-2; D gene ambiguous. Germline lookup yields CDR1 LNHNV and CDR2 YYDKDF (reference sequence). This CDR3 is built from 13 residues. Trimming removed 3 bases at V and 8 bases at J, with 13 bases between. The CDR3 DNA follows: TGTGCCACCAGCAGTAGCACAGCGGAGGGCTACACCTTC. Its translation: CATSSSTAEGYTF.

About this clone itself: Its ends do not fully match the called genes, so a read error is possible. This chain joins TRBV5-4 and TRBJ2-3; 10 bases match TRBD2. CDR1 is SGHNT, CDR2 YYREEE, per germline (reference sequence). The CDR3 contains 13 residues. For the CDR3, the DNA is TGTGCCAGCAGCTTGACTTTAGCGGGGGGCTCGCATTTT. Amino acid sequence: CASSLTLAGGSHF.

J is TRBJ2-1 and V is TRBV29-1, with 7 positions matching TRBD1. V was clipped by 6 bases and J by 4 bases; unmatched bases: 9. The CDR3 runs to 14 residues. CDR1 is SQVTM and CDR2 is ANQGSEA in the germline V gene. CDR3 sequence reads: CSVVDRAVYNEQFF. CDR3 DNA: TGCAGCGTCGTCGACAGGGCGGTTTACAATGAGCAGTTCTTC.

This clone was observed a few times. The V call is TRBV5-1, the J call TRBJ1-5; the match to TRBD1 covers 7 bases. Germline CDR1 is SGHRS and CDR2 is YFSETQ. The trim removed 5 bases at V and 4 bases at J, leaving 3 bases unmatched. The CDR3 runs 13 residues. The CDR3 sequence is CASRTGENQPQHF. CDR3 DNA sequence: TGCGCCAGCAGAACAGGGGAGAATCAGCCCCAGCATTTT.

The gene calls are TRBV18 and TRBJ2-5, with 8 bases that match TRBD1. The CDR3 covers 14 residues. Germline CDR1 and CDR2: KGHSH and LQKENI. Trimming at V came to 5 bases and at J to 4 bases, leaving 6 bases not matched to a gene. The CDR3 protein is CASSIQGAPETQYF. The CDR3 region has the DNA TGTGCCAGCTCAATTCAGGGGGCCCCAGAGACCCAGTACTTC. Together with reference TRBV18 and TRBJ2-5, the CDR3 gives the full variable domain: NAGVMQNPRHLVRRRGQEARLRCSPMKGHSHVYWYRQLPEEGLKFMVYLQKENIIDESGMPKERFSAEFPKEGPSILRIQQVVRGDSAAYFCASSIQGAPETQYFGPGTRLLVL.

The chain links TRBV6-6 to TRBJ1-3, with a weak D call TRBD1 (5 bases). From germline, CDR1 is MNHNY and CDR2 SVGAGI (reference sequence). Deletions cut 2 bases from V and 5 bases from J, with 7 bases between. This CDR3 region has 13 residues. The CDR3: CASSYDRRNTIYF. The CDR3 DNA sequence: TGTGCCAGCAGTTACGACAGAAGAAACACCATATATTTT.

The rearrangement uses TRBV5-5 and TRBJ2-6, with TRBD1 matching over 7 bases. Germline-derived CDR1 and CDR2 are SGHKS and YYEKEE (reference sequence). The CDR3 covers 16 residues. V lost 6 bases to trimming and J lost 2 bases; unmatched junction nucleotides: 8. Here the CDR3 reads CASTRQGLAGANVLTF. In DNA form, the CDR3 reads TGTGCCAGCACCCGACAGGGTTTGGCTGGGGCCAACGTCCTGACTTTC.

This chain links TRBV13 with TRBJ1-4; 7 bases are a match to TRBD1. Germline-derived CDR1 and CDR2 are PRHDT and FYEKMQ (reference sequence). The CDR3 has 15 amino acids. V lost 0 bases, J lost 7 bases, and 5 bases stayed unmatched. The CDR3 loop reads CASSLGSGGGEKLFF. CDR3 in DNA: TGTGCCAGCAGCTTAGGTTCAGGGGGAGGTGAAAAACTGTTTTTT. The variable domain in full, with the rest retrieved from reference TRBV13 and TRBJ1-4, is AAGVIQSPRHLIKEKRETATLKCYPIPRHDTVYWYQQGPGQDPQFLISFYEKMQSDKGSIPDRFSAQQFSDYHSELNMSSLELGDSALYFCASSLGSGGGEKLFFGSGTQLSVL.

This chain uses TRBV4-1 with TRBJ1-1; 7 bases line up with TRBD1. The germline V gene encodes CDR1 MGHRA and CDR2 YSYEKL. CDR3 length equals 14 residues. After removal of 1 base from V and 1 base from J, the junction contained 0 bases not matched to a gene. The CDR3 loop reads CASSQAGGNTEAFF. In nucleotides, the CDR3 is TGCGCCAGCAGCCAAGCAGGGGGGAACACTGAAGCTTTCTTT.

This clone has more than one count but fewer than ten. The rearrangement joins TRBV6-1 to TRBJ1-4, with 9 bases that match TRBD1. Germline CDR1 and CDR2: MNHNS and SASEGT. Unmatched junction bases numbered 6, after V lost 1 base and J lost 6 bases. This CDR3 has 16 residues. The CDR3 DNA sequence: TGTGCCAGCAGTGAAGGAGACAGGGGGGTTTATGAAAAACTGTTTTTT. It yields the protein CASSEGDRGVYEKLFF.